What follows are 28 T cell receptor beta chains derived from one specimen sequenced in a study of OX40 agonist ivuxolimab in advanced cancers. The repertoire was sequenced with immunoSEQ multiplex PCR; TCRdb's copy has only in-frame clones and lacks some. The sample contains more than 80,000 clones, about 89% of which appear only once. The sequencing here drew on CD4+ or CD8+ T cells sorted from blood, taken in a trial of the OX40 agonist ivuxolimab. The receptors derive from an adult with an advanced solid tumor such as melanoma, head and neck, liver or kidney cancer.

This chain joins TRBV11-3 and TRBJ1-1, with D possibly TRBD1 on 6 matching bases. CDR1 SGHNT and CDR2 YENEEA come from the germline V gene. The CDR3 runs 12 residues. Trimming removed 5 bases at V and 10 bases at J, with 14 bases between. CDR3 amino acids: CASSPAAGAAFF. CDR3 nucleotides: TGTGCCAGCAGCCCCGCGGCAGGGGCAGCTTTCTTT.

The chain joins TRBV5-5 to TRBJ1-1, with D unresolved. V was shortened by 0 bases and J by 0 bases, with 12 bases between the two germline ends. CDR1 and CDR2 from the germline V gene are SGHKS and YYEKEE (reference sequence). The CDR3 totals 16 residues. CDR3 region: CASSLALGYMNTEAFF. In DNA form, the CDR3 reads TGTGCCAGCAGCTTGGCTCTTGGTTACATGAACACTGAAGCTTTCTTT.

The CDR3 loop is CASSVSGAEETQYF. The CDR3 DNA follows: TGTGCCAGCAGCGTTAGTGGGGCGGAGGAGACCCAGTACTTC. The J gene is TRBJ2-5, the V gene TRBV9; D is possibly TRBD1 (5 bases). V was pared by 2 bases and J by 5 bases, with 13 bases between. This CDR3 contains 14 residues. Germline CDR1 and CDR2: SGDLS and YYNGEE.

The rearrangement joins TRBV19 to TRBJ2-7; TRBD1 is a possible D gene (5 bases). This CDR3 spans 13 amino acids. V shed 4 bases and J shed 7 bases, with 14 bases lying between them. CDR1 and CDR2 from the germline V gene are LNHDA and SQIVND (reference sequence). CDR3 loop: CASSRQGSYEQYF. The CDR3 DNA follows: TGTGCCAGTAGTAGGCAGGGTTCGTATGAGCAGTACTTC. Combining the CDR3 with reference TRBV19 and TRBJ2-7 gives the whole variable domain DGGITQSPKYLFRKEGQNVTLSCEQNLNHDAMYWYRQDPGQGLRLIYYSQIVNDFQKGDIAEGYSVSREKKESFPLTVTSAQKNPTAFYLCASSRQGSYEQYFGPGTRLTVT.

J is TRBJ2-5 and V is TRBV11-2; 7 nucleotides agree with TRBD1. Unmatched junction bases numbered 7, after V lost 7 bases and J lost 5 bases. The length of the CDR3 is 13 residues. Per germline, CDR1 SGHAT and CDR2 FQNNGV. CDR3 loop: CASTSGGDETQYF. For the CDR3, the DNA is TGTGCCAGCACCTCAGGGGGTGATGAGACCCAGTACTTC.

This chain links TRBV9 with TRBJ2-2; 9 positions match TRBD1. The CDR3 length is 16 residues. Germline CDR1 and CDR2: SGDLS and YYNGEE. Trimming at V came to 4 bases and at J to 5 bases, leaving 9 bases not matched to a gene. For the CDR3, the DNA is TGTGCCAGCAGCTTAAACCCGGGGACAGGGACCGGGGAGCTGTTTTTT. Amino acids: CASSLNPGTGTGELFF. The full variable domain, completed using reference TRBV9 and TRBJ2-2, is DSGVTQTPKHLITATGQRVTLRCSPRSGDLSVYWYQQSLDQGLQFLIQYYNGEERAKGNILERFSAQQFPDLHSELNLSSLELGDSALYFCASSLNPGTGTGELFFGEGSRLTVL.

This chain links TRBV7-6 with TRBJ1-1; 9 bases map to TRBD1. V was pared by 5 bases and J by 4 bases, with 5 bases of the junction left unmatched. Germline CDR1 and CDR2: SGHVS and FNYEAQ. The CDR3 has 14 residues. The CDR3 DNA reads as TGTGCCAGCAGCCCAACAGGGGGCGGCACTGAAGCTTTCTTT. Its protein is CASSPTGGGTEAFF.

V usage is TRBV14 and J usage is TRBJ2-7; 10 bases align to TRBD1. There are 15 residues in the CDR3. The J segment lost 5 bases and the V segment lost 4 bases, leaving 8 bases of the junction unmatched. In germline, CDR1 is SGHDN, CDR2 FVKESK. DNA of the CDR3: TGTGCCAGCAGCCGATACCGGGACAGGGGCGACGAGCAGTACTTC. Protein product: CASSRYRDRGDEQYF.

The rearrangement links TRBV19 to TRBJ1-5, with TRBD1 matching over 7 bases. The J segment lost 1 base and the V segment lost 1 base, leaving 4 bases of the junction unmatched. There are 16 residues in the CDR3. Germline CDR1 and CDR2: LNHDA and SQIVND (reference sequence). The CDR3 bases are TGTGCCAGTAGTATAGTTTGGGGACAGAGCAATCAGCCCCAGCATTTT. It specifies CASSIVWGQSNQPQHF.

The chain uses TRBV7-2 and TRBJ2-7; 13 bases match TRBD2. This CDR3 has 20 residues. Germline CDR1 and CDR2: SGHTA and FQGNSA. V shed 0 bases and J 6 bases; nucleotides not matched to a gene: 17. The CDR3 DNA is TGTGCCAGCAGCTTAGCACCAGGGGCACCACTAGCGGGAGGGCCCAGCGAGCAGTACTTC. Translation gives CASSLAPGAPLAGGPSEQYF.

The CDR3 bases are TGTGCCAGCAGTTACTGGGTGTTGGAGACCCAGTACTTC. This translates into CASSYWVLETQYF. This chain connects TRBV6-6 to TRBJ2-5; no definite D call. The germline gives CDR1 MNHNY, CDR2 SVGAGI (reference sequence). Trimming shortened V by 1 base and J by 5 bases, and 8 bases separated the two germline ends. There are 13 residues in the CDR3.

Remarks on this clone: Other DNA variants within this sample encode the same CDR3. This CDR3 is CASSEWGGYGYTF. CDR3 DNA sequence: TGTGCCAGCAGTGAATGGGGAGGCTATGGCTACACCTTC. The chain combines TRBV6-1 with TRBJ1-2; no reliable D call. The germline gives CDR1 MNHNS, CDR2 SASEGT. The germline V and J ends were trimmed by 2 bases and 4 bases, with 8 bases remaining between them. There are 13 residues in the CDR3.

The V gene is TRBV10-3, the J gene TRBJ2-1; D gene uncertain. The germline CDR1 and CDR2 sequences are ENHRY and SYGVKD. Trimming cost V 5 bases and J 4 bases, with 9 bases left between them. The CDR3 runs to 13 residues. The CDR3 DNA follows: TGTGCCATCAGTACCTACCCTTACAATGAGCAGTTCTTC. It codes for CAISTYPYNEQFF.

The rearrangement links TRBV4-1 to TRBJ1-5; D remains ambiguous. Looked up from germline, CDR1 is MGHRA and CDR2 is YSYEKL. V lost 0 bases and J 0 bases, leaving 9 bases between the germline ends. The length of the CDR3 is 16 residues. The CDR3: CASSQESVYSNQPQHF. For the CDR3, the DNA is TGCGCCAGCAGCCAAGAATCAGTGTATAGCAATCAGCCCCAGCATTTT.

The chain has TRBV7-2 and TRBJ1-3; no firm D call. V lost 5 bases to trimming and J lost 4 bases, with 9 bases between them. There are 13 residues in the CDR3. Germline CDR1 is SGHTA and CDR2 is FQGNSA. CDR3 coding DNA: TGTGCCAGCAGCGGATCACAGGGAAACACCATATATTTT. This sequence encodes CASSGSQGNTIYF.

This clone was seen more than once but under ten times. The gene calls are TRBV28 and TRBJ1-4; D gene ambiguous. The CDR3 spans 10 residues. Trimming stripped 6 bases from V and 11 bases from J, with 7 bases between. The V gene's germline CDR1 is MDHEN and CDR2 SYDVKM. CDR3 amino acids: CASRGGKLFF. The CDR3 DNA reads as TGTGCCAGCAGGGGTGGGAAACTGTTTTTT.

The chain recombines TRBV7-3 with TRBJ2-7; the D gene is possibly TRBD2 (5 bases). CDR3 length: 14 residues. Germline CDR1 SGHTA, CDR2 FQGTGA. Deletions cut 3 bases from V and 2 bases from J, with 11 bases between. The CDR3 sequence is CASSFTAGPYEQYF. The CDR3 nucleotides read TGTGCCAGCAGCTTCACTGCGGGTCCCTACGAGCAGTACTTC.

This clone was found once. The genes are TRBV18 and TRBJ1-2, with 7 bases that match TRBD1. The V and J ends lost 4 bases and 0 bases, in that order; junction bases with no gene match: 8. Per the germline V gene, CDR1 is KGHSH and CDR2 is LQKENI. The CDR3 covers 16 residues. This chain's CDR3 is CASSQYRDRTNYGYTF. For the CDR3, the DNA is TGTGCCAGCTCACAATACCGGGACAGAACTAACTATGGCTACACCTTC. Looking up the rest from reference TRBV18 and TRBJ1-2 gives the full variable domain: NAGVMQNPRHLVRRRGQEARLRCSPMKGHSHVYWYRQLPEEGLKFMVYLQKENIIDESGMPKERFSAEFPKEGPSILRIQQVVRGDSAAYFCASSQYRDRTNYGYTFGSGTRLTVV.

The J gene is TRBJ2-7, the V gene TRBV27; 8 nucleotides align to TRBD2. CDR1 MNHEY and CDR2 SMNVEV come from the germline V gene (reference sequence). The CDR3 totals 13 residues. Trimming removed 11 bases from V and 0 bases from J; junction bases left unmatched: 6. The CDR3 loop reads CAREGPSSYEQYF. CDR3 sequence (DNA): TGTGCCCGGGAGGGGCCCAGCTCCTACGAGCAGTACTTC.

The J gene is TRBJ1-2, the V gene TRBV19, with TRBD1 matching 7 bases. The CDR3 is made up of 13 amino acids. V gave up 6 bases and J gave up 0 bases; unmatched junction bases: 1. Per the germline V gene, CDR1 is LNHDA and CDR2 is SQIVND (reference sequence). As DNA, the CDR3 is TGTGCCAGTAGAGACAGGGCTAACTATGGCTACACCTTC. Protein product: CASRDRANYGYTF.

The gene calls are TRBV19 and TRBJ2-1; D perhaps matches TRBD2 (5 bases). CDR3 length: 14 amino acids. V was trimmed by 3 bases and J by 9 bases, leaving 15 bases between them. CDR1 LNHDA and CDR2 SQIVND come from the germline V gene (reference sequence). The chain's CDR3 is CASSIGVPAVEQFF. CDR3 bases: TGTGCCAGTAGTATCGGGGTCCCGGCCGTTGAGCAGTTCTTC. The variable domain in full, completed from reference TRBV19 and TRBJ2-1, reads DGGITQSPKYLFRKEGQNVTLSCEQNLNHDAMYWYRQDPGQGLRLIYYSQIVNDFQKGDIAEGYSVSREKKESFPLTVTSAQKNPTAFYLCASSIGVPAVEQFFGPGTRLTVL.

The chain is built from TRBV5-3 and TRBJ2-1, with 9 bases that match TRBD2. TRBV5-3 has ORF status, its function being uncertain. With 0 bases clipped from V and 9 bases from J, the junction kept 16 bases outside the gene matches. This CDR3 region has 18 residues. The CDR3 DNA is TGTGCCAGAAGCTTGGTTGCGGGAGGGCCTTGTAATTCGGGTGAGCAGTTCTTC. This codes for CARSLVAGGPCNSGEQFF.

This chain joins TRBV18 and TRBJ2-5; the D is unclear. The J call may be in error: the DNA end matches TRBJ2-7 better. Germline lookup yields CDR1 KGHSH and CDR2 LQKENI. CDR3 length: 13 amino acids. CDR3: CASSPPSSYEQYF. Written as DNA, the CDR3 is TGTGCCAGCTCACCACCTTCGAGCTACGAGCAGTACTTC.

This rearrangement joins TRBV18 to TRBJ2-1, with D possibly matching TRBD2 (6 bases). Between the trimmed V and J ends, which lost 3 bases and 5 bases, there was a span of 20 bases. Germline CDR1 reads KGHSH; CDR2 reads LQKENI. The CDR3 totals 17 residues. CDR3: CASSPSGTFYFNNEQFF. CDR3 bases: TGTGCCAGCTCACCGTCCGGGACTTTCTATTTCAACAATGAGCAGTTCTTC. Looking up the rest from reference TRBV18 and TRBJ2-1 gives the full variable domain: NAGVMQNPRHLVRRRGQEARLRCSPMKGHSHVYWYRQLPEEGLKFMVYLQKENIIDESGMPKERFSAEFPKEGPSILRIQQVVRGDSAAYFCASSPSGTFYFNNEQFFGPGTRLTVL.

This rearrangement joins TRBV6-5 to TRBJ2-5, with D perhaps assigned TRBD1 or TRBD2 (5 bases each). Trimming took off 6 bases at V and 2 bases at J, with 13 bases between the two ends. This CDR3 contains 14 residues. Per germline, CDR1 MNHEY and CDR2 SVGAGI. The CDR3 nucleotides read TGTGCCAGCAGACCCGGGACGGAACAAGAGACCCAGTACTTC. Protein sequence: CASRPGTEQETQYF.

This clone was picked up a small number of times. The chain employs TRBV11-2 and TRBJ2-7; 7 bases fit TRBD1. With V trimmed by 5 bases and J by 4 bases, 5 bases remained unmatched. Looked up from germline, CDR1 is SGHAT and CDR2 is FQNNGV. The CDR3 extends over 13 amino acids. DNA of the CDR3: TGTGCCAGCAGCCTGGGGACAGAGTACGAGCAGTACTTC. This translates into CASSLGTEYEQYF.

This sequence joins TRBV6-6 and TRBJ2-2, with 7 bases that match TRBD1. Germline CDR1 reads MNHNY; CDR2 reads SVGAGI (reference sequence). The CDR3 loop spans 15 amino acids. The junction had 7 bases not matched to a gene; V was cut back by 6 bases and J by 3 bases. The CDR3 DNA is TGTGCCAGCAGCCTCCGGGACAGCTACACCGGGGAGCTGTTTTTT. Amino acids: CASSLRDSYTGELFF.

This rearrangement joins TRBV6-6 to TRBJ1-2; D gene ambiguous. Germline CDR1 is MNHNY and CDR2 is SVGAGI (reference sequence). This CDR3 spans 13 amino acids. V was trimmed by 8 bases and J by 0 bases, leaving 10 bases between them. For the CDR3, the DNA is TGTGCCAGCCGATCGGGTTCTAACTATGGCTACACCTTC. Translation gives CASRSGSNYGYTF.